This T cell receptor (beta chain) was obtained from a study of Ad26.COV2.S vaccination and SARS-CoV-2 variants (dated by TCRdb to the early 2020s). Some background on the complete study: Donors in the vaccine arm were drawn from COV1001, a phase I-IIa trial of Ad26.COV2.S in healthy adults that was multicentre, randomized, double-blind and placebo-controlled. Investigators remained blinded to trial group allocation during experiments and outcome assessment. The specificity and breadth of SARS-CoV-2-reactive T cell receptors after Ad26.COV2.S vaccination were assessed by TCRbeta repertoire sequencing. Ad26.COV2.S was administered intramuscularly at a dose of 5x10^10 or 1x10^11 viral particles, either as one shot or as two shots given 56 days apart. The TCR-sequenced set comprised approximately 30 samples: some 20 Ad26.COV2.S vaccine recipients, 5 placebo recipients and 8 SARS-CoV-2 convalescent individuals. Participants in the trial were split at random into five groups of five each, receiving low-dose or high-dose Ad26.COV2.S once or twice, or else placebo on both occasions. Study-level results and caveats: The authors noted that the TCR breadth and depth analyses may have underestimated total T cell responses. Comparing responses between vaccine doses or regimens was not something the study was powered to do. Ad26.COV2.S recipients had higher spike-specific TCR breadth than placebo recipients (P = 0.0014). Vaccine and placebo recipients had similar non-spike TCR breadth, a finding consistent with the vaccine containing only spike. After vaccination, spike-specific CD8+ and CD4+ T cell responses were reported to show substantial breadth.

Taken with the paper, the label for treatment or condition translates to: around 19 received Ad26.COV2.S at low or high dose, single or two shots; a few received placebo; per-sample allocation not given. Repertoires of vaccine and placebo recipients were sequenced from samples collected on day 63 after the first injection. In Cohort 1b, about 27 adults aged 18-55 years were enrolled at a single site in Boston, USA, between 29 July and 7 August 2020. Ad26.COV2.S was a replication-incompetent adenovirus type 26 vector that expressed a prefusion-stabilized SARS-CoV-2 spike protein derived from the original Wuhan strain. This clone showed up just once. No antigen is known for it. No qualities accompany the bases; no much larger clone lies one base away. TCRbeta CDR3 regions were sequenced with the immunoSEQ Assay. After extraction, genomic DNA underwent amplification by bias-controlled multiplex PCR, followed by high-throughput sequencing. In the authors' own workflow: Collapsing and filtering of sequences were performed to quantify the absolute abundance of each unique TCRbeta CDR3 region. Usable DNA was measured by amplifying reference genes present in all nucleated cells, and TCRbeta template counts were normalized to that usable DNA to estimate T cell fraction. Repertoire TCRs were annotated as SARS-CoV-2-specific by exact matching of V gene, CDR3 amino acid sequence and J gene to a known reactive TCR set. The reference SARS-CoV-2 TCR set was obtained from MIRA and was filtered for enrichment in COVID-19-positive ImmuneCODE repertoires, whereby public or cross-reactive TCRs were removed. Using the MIRA antigens, annotated TCRs were further analysed by specific ORF or by position within an ORF. Depth was the summed frequency of annotated unique rearrangements, while breadth was defined as annotated unique rearrangements over total unique productive rearrangements. TCR breadth was compared between groups using two-sided Wilcoxon rank-sum tests. In its TCRdb copy, this immuneACCESS table keeps in-frame sequences only and misses some clones. Where compared with another copy, unresolved V genes explain less than half of these, and the others have no known cause. Clone size and V and J calls were adopted from that table, with D and trimming inferred from the DNA. This sample comprises roughly 400,000 clones, 90% of them detected only once. The top ten constitute about 4.1% of the sample.

Trimming accounts for 0 bases at V and 7 bases at J, while the number of junction bases matched to no gene is 5. Its CDR3 holds 15 amino acids, cysteine through phenylalanine. The only DNA kept is the CDR3, 45 bases in frame from the first base. From the germline V gene, CDR1 is SGDLS and CDR2 is YYNGEE. The receptor was isolated from a person aged 18-65 years who received the Ad26.COV2.S COVID-19 vaccine or a placebo. The V and J genes are TRBV9 and TRBJ2-1; TRBD2 agrees with 9 junctional bases. This material consisted of peripheral blood, taken in a trial of Ad26.COV2.S vaccine versus placebo. The nucleotide sequence is TGTGCCAGCAGCGTAGTCGCTAGCGGGGATAATGAGCAGTTCTTC. The encoded protein is CASSVVASGDNEQFF. With the rest looked up from the reference TRBV9 and TRBJ2-1 genes rather than sequenced, the full variable domain is DSGVTQTPKHLITATGQRVTLRCSPRSGDLSVYWYQQSLDQGLQFLIQYYNGEERAKGNILERFSAQQFPDLHSELNLSSLELGDSALYFCASSVVASGDNEQFFGPGTRLTVL.